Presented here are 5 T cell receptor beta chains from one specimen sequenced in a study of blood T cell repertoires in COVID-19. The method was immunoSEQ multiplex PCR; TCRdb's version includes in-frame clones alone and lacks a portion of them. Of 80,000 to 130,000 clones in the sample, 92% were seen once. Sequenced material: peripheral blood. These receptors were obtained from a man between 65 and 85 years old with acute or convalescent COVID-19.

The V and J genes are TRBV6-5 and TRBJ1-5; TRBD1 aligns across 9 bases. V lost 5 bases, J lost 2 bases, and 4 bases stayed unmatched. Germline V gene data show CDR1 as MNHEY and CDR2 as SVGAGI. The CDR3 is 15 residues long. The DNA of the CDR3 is TGTGCCAGCAGTATACAGGGGGCTGGCAATCAGCCCCAGCATTTT. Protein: CASSIQGAGNQPQHF.

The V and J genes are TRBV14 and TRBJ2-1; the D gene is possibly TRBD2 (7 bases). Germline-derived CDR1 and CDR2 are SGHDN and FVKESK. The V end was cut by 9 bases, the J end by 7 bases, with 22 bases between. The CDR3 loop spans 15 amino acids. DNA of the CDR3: TGTGCCAGTCGAGGGGGGGGACTTCAACAAAATGAGCAGTTCTTC. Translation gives CASRGGGLQQNEQFF.

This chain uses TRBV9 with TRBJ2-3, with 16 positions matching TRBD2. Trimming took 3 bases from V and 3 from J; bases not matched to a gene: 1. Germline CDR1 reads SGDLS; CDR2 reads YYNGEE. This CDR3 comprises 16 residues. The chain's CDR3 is CASSGGLAGGTDTQYF. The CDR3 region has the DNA TGTGCCAGCAGCGGGGGACTAGCGGGAGGGACAGATACGCAGTATTTT.

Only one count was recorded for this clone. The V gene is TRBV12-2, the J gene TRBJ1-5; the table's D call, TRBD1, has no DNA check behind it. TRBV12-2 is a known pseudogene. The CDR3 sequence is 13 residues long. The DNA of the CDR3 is TGTGCAAGTCGCTGGGGACAGGATCAGCCCCAGCATTTT. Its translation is CASRWGQDQPQHF.

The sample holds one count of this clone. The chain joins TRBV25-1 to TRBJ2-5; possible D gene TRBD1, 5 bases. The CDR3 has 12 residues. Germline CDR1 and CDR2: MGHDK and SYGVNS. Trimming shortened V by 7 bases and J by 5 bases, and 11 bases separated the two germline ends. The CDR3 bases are TGTGCCAGCATGGGGCTGAGTGAGACCCAGTACTTC. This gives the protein CASMGLSETQYF.